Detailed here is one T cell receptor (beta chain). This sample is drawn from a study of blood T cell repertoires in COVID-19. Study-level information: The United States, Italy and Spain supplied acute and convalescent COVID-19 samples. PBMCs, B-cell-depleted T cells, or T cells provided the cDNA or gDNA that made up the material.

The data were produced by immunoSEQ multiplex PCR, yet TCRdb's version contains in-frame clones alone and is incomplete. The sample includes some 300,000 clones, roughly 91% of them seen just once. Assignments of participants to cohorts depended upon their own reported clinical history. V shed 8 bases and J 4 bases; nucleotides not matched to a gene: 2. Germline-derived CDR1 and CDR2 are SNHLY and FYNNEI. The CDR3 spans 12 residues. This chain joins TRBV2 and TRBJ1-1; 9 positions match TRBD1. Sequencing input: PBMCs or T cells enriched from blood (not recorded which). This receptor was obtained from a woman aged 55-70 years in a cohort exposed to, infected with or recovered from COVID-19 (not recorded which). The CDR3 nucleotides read TGTGCCAGCGACAGGGGGAGCACTGAAGCTTTCTTT. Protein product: CASDRGSTEAFF.